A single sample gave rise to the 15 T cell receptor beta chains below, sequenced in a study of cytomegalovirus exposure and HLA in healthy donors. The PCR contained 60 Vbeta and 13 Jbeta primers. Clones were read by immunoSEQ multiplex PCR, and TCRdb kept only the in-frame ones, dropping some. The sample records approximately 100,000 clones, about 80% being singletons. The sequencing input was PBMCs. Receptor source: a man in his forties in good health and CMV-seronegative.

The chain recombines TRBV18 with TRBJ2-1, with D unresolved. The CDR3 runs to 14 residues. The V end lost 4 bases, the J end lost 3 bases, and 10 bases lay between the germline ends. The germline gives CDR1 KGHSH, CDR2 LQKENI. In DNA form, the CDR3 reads TGTGCCAGCTCACGGAACCCGGGCTACAATGAGCAGTTCTTC. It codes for CASSRNPGYNEQFF.

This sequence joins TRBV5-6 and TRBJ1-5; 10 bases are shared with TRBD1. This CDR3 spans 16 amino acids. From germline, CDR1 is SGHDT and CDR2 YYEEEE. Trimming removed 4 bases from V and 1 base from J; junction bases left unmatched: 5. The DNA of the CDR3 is TGTGCCAGCAGCATGAGACAGGGGGCGAGCAATCAGCCCCAGCATTTT. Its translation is CASSMRQGASNQPQHF. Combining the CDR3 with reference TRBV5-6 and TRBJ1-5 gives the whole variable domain DAGVTQSPTHLIKTRGQQVTLRCSPKSGHDTVSWYQQALGQGPQFIFQYYEEEERQRGNFPDRFSGHQFPNYSSELNVNALLLGDSALYLCASSMRQGASNQPQHFGDGTRLSIL.

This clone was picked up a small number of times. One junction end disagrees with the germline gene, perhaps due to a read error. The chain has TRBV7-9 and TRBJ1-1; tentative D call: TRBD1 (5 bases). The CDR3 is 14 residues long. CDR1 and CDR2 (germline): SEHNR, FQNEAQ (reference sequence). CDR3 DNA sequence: TGTTCCAGCAGCTTAATCACTGGGGCCACTGAAGCTTTCTTT. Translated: CSSSLITGATEAFF.

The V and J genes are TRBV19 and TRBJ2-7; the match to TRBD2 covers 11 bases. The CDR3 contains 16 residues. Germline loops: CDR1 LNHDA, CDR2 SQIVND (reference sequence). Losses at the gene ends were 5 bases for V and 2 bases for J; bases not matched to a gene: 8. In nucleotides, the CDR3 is TGTGCCAGTAGTCCTTTAGCGGGGGGGAGAGCCTACGAGCAGTACTTC. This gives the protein CASSPLAGGRAYEQYF.

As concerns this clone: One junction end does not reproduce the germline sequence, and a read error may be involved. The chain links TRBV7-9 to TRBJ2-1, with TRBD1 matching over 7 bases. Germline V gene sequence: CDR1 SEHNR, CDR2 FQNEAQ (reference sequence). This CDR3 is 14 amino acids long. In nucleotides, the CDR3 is TGTTCCAGCAGCTTAACGGGACAGTACTTGGAGCAGTTCTTC. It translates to CSSSLTGQYLEQFF.

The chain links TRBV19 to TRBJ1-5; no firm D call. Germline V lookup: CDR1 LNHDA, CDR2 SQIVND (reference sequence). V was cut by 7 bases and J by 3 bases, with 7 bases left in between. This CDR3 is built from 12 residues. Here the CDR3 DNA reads TGTGCCAGTAAGGAGAACAATCAGCCCCAGCATTTT. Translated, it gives CASKENNQPQHF.

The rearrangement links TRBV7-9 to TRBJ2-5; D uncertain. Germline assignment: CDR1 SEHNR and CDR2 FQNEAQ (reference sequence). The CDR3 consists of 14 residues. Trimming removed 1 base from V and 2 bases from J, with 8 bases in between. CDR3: CASSLGHIQETQYF. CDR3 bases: TGTGCCAGCAGCTTAGGACACATACAAGAGACCCAGTACTTC.

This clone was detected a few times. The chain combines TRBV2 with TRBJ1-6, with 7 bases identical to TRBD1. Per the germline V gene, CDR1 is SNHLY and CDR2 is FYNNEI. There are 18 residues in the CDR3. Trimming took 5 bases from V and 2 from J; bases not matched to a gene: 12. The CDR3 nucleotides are TGTGCCAGCAGTACAGGAGTCGGGACAGTAACCTATAATTCACCCCTCCACTTT. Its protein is CASSTGVGTVTYNSPLHF.

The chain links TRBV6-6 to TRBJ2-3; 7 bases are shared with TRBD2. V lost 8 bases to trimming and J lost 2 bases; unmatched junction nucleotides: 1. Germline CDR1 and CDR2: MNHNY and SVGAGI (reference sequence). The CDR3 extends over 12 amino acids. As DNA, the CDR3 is TGTGCCAGCCGGGGGGACACAGATACGCAGTATTTT. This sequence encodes CASRGDTDTQYF.

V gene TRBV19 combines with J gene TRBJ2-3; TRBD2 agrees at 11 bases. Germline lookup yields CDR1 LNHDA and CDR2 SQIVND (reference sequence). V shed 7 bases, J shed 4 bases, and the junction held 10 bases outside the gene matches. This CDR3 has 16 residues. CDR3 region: CASNSWASGGPDTQYF. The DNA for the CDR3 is TGTGCCAGTAATTCTTGGGCTAGCGGGGGGCCAGATACGCAGTATTTT.

The CDR3, as DNA: TGTGCCATCACCGAGGGACTAGCGGTAAGCACAGATACGCAGTATTTT. The encoded protein is CAITEGLAVSTDTQYF. V is TRBV10-3 and J is TRBJ2-3; 11 positions agree with TRBD2. The CDR3 covers 16 residues. The V and J ends lost 7 bases and 0 bases, in that order; junction bases with no gene match: 6. Germline CDR1 reads ENHRY; CDR2 reads SYGVKD.

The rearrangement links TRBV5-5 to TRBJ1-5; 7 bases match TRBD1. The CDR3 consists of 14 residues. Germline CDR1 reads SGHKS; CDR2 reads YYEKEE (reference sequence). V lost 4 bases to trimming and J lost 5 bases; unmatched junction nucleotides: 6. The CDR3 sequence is CASSGTVVDQPQHF. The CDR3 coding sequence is TGTGCCAGCAGCGGGACAGTGGTCGATCAGCCCCAGCATTTT.

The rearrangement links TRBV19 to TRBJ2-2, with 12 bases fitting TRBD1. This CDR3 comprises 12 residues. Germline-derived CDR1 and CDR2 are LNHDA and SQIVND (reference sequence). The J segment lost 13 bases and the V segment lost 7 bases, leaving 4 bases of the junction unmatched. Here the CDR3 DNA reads TGTGCCAGTACCGGGACAGGGGGCTCGCTGTTTTTT. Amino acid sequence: CASTGTGGSLFF.

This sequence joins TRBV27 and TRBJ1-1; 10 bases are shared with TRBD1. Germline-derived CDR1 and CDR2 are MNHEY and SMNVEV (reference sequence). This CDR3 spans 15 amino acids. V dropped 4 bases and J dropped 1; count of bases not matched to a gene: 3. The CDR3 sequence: CASSSWDRGNTEAFF. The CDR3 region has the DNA TGTGCCAGCAGTTCGTGGGACAGGGGGAACACTGAAGCTTTCTTT.

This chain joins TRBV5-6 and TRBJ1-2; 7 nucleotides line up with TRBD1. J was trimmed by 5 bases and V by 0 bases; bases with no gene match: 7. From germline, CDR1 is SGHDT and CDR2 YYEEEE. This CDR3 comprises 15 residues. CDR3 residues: CASSLGGGAGYGYTF. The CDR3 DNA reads TGTGCCAGCAGCTTGGGAGGGGGCGCGGGATATGGCTACACCTTC.